This TCR beta chain was captured by sequencing in a study of shared clonotypes between healthy human individuals. Researchers divided each subset's genomic DNA evenly across several immunoSEQ plates. The sequenced material, unsorted PBMC DNA, was run on ten immunoSEQ deep assay plates. Profiling relied on immunoSEQ multiplex PCR, and the TCRdb table lists in-frame clones only, not all of them. The repertoire holds 400,000 to 550,000 clones, with around three quarters as singletons. Germline V gene sequence: CDR1 MNHEY, CDR2 SMNVEV (reference sequence). The CDR3 is 14 residues long. Trimming stripped 1 base from V and 5 bases from J, with 8 bases between.

Source material: PBMCs. This rearrangement joins TRBV27 to TRBJ1-4; D remains unclear. This TCR derives from a woman between 35 and 50 years old in good health. Some clones in this sample may be carry-over from other donors' samples. CDR3 nucleotides: TGTGCCAGCAGTTTATATGGAGGAAATGAAAAACTGTTTTTT. Translating it yields CASSLYGGNEKLFF.